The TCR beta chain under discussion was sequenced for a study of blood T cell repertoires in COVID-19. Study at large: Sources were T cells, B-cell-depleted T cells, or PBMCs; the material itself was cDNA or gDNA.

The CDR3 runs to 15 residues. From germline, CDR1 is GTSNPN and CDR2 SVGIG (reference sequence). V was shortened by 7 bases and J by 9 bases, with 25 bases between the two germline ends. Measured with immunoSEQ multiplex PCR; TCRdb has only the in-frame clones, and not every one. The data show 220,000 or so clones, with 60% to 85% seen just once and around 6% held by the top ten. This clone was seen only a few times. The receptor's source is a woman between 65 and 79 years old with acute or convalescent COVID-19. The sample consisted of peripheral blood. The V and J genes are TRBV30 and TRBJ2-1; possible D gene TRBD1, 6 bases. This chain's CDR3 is CAFRGPGTFIGEQFF. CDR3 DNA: TGTGCCTTCCGAGGACCCGGGACATTCATCGGTGAGCAGTTCTTC. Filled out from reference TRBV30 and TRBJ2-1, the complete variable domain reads SQTIHQWPATLVQPVGSPLSLECTVEGTSNPNLYWYRQAAGRGLQLLFYSVGIGQISSEVPQNLSASRPQDRQFILSSKKLLLSDSGFYLCAFRGPGTFIGEQFFGPGTRLTVL.